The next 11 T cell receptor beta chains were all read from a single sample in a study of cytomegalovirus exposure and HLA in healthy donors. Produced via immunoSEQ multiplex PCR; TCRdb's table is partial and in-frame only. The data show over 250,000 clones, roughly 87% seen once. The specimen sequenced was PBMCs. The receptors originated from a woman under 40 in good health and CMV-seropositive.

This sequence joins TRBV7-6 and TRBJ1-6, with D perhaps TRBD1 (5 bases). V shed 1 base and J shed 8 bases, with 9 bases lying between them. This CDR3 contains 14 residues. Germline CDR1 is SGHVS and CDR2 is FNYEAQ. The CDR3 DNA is TGTGCCAGCAGCTTAGAAGGGACGGATTCACCCCTCCACTTT. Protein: CASSLEGTDSPLHF.

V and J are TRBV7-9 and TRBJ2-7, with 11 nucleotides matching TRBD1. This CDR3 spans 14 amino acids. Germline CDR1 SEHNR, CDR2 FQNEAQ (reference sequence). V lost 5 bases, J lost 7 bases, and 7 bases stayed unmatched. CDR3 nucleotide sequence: TGTGCCAGCAGCCAAGGACAGGGGGCGCGTGAGCAGTACTTC. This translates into CASSQGQGAREQYF.

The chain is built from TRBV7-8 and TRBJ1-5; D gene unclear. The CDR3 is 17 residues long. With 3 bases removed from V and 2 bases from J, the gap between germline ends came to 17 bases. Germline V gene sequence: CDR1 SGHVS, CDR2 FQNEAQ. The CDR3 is CASSFSQTGRGNQPQHF. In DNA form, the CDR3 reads TGTGCCAGCAGCTTTTCTCAGACCGGACGGGGCAATCAGCCCCAGCATTTT. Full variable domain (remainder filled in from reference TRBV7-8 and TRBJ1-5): GAGVSQSPRYKVAKRGQDVALRCDPISGHVSLFWYQQALGQGPEFLTYFQNEAQLDKSGLPSDRFFAERPEGSVSTLKIQRTQQEDSAVYLCASSFSQTGRGNQPQHFGDGTRLSIL.

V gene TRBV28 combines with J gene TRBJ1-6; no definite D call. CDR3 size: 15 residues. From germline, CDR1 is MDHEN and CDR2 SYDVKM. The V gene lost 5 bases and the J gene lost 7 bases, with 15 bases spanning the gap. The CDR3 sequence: CASSPRLTLNSPLHF. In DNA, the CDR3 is TGTGCCAGCAGTCCTCGATTGACGCTCAATTCACCCCTCCACTTT.

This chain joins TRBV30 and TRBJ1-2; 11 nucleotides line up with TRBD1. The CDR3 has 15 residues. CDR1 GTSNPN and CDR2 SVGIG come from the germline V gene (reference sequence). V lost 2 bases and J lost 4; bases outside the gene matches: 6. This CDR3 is CAWSSGQGAIYGYTF. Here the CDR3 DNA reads TGTGCCTGGAGTTCCGGACAGGGGGCAATCTATGGCTACACCTTC.

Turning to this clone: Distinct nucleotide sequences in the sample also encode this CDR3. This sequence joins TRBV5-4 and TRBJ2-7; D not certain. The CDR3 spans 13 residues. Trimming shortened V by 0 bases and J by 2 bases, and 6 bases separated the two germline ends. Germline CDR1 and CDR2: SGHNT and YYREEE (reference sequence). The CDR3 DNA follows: TGTGCCAGCAGCTTGGCCGGCACCTACGAGCAGTACTTC. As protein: CASSLAGTYEQYF.

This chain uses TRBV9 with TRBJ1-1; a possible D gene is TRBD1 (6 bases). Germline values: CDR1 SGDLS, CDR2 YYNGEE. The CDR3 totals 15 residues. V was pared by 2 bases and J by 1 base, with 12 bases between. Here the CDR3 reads CASSVGTSPNTEAFF. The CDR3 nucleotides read TGTGCCAGCAGCGTTGGGACATCGCCGAACACTGAAGCTTTCTTT.

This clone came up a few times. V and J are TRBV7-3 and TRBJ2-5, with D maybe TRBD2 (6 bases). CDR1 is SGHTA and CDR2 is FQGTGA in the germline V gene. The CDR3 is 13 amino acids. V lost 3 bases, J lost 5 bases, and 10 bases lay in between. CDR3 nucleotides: TGTGCCAGCAGCTTCAACGGAGGGGAGACCCAGTACTTC. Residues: CASSFNGGETQYF.

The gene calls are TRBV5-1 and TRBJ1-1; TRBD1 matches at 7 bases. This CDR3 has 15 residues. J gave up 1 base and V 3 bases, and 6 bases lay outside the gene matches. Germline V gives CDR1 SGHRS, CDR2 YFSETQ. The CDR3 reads CASSSTGAWNTEAFF. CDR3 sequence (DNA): TGCGCCAGCAGCTCTACAGGGGCCTGGAACACTGAAGCTTTCTTT.

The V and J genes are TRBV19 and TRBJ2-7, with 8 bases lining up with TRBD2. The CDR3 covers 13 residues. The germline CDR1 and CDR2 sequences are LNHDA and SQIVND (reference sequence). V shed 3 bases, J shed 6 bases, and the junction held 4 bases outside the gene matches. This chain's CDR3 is CASSIGAGGEQYF. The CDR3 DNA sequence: TGTGCCAGTAGTATTGGTGCGGGAGGCGAGCAGTACTTC.

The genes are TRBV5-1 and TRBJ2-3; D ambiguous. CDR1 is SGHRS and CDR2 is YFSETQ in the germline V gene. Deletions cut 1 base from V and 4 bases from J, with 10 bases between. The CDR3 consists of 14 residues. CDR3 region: CASSLPDMADTQYF. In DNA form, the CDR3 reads TGCGCCAGCAGCTTGCCCGACATGGCAGATACGCAGTATTTT.